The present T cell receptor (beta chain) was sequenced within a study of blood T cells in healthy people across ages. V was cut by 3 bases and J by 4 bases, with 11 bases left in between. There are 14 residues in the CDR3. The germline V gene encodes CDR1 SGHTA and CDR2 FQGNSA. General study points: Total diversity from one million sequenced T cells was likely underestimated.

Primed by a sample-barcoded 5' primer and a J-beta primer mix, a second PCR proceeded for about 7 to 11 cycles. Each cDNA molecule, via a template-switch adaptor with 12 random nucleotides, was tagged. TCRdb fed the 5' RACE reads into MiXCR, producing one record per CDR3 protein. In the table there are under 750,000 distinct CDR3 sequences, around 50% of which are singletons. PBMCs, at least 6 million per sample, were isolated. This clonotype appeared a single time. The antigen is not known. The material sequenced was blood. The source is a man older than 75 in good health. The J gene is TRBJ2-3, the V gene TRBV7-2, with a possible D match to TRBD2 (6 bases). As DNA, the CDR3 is TGTGCCAGCAGCTTCGTGGGAGGAGCAGATACGCAGTATTTT. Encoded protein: CASSFVGGADTQYF.